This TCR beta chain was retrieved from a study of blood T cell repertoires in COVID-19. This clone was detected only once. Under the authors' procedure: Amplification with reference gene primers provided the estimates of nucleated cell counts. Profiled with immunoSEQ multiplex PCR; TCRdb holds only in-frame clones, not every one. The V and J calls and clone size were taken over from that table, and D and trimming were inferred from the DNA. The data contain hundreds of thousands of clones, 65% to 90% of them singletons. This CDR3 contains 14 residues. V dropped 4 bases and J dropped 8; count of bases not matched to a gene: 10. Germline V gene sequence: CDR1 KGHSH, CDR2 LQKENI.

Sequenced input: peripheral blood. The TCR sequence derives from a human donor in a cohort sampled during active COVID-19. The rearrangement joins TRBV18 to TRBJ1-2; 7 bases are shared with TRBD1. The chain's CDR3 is CASSQETGTLGYTF. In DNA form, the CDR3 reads TGTGCCAGCTCACAAGAGACAGGGACTCTCGGCTACACCTTC.